This entry lists 10 T cell receptor beta chains sequenced from one sample in a study of tumor and adjacent non-tumor tissue in lung cancer. The template was RNA from unsorted bulk tissue. TCRbeta libraries were built with three rounds of nested PCR, modified from ARM-PCR. TCRdb reprocessed the multiplex PCR reads via MiXCR and lists one record per CDR3 protein. The data contain fewer than 120,000 distinct CDR3 sequences, over 75% of them seen just once; the ten biggest clones take up 22%. The sequencing sample was made of lung tumor tissue. Source of these receptors: a man aged 65 to 85 with non-small cell lung cancer.

On this clonotype itself: A read error may explain this, as a much larger clone is one base away. This chain connects TRBV7-8 to TRBJ1-2, with 8 bases that match TRBD1. The germline gives CDR1 SGHVS, CDR2 FQNEAQ. The CDR3 is 12 amino acids. The V segment lost 6 bases and the J segment 9 bases; nucleotides outside the gene matches: 6. The CDR3 nucleotides are TGTGCCAGCAGAGTACAGGGGGAAAGCTACACCTTC. Amino acid sequence: CASRVQGESYTF.

About this clonotype: One junction end disagrees with the germline gene, perhaps due to a read error. The gene calls are TRBV29-1 and TRBJ2-4, with D perhaps assigned TRBD1 or TRBD2 (6 bases each). Looked up from germline, CDR1 is SQVTM and CDR2 is ANQGSEA. The CDR3 runs to 15 residues. CDR3 residues: CRVAPIGGRVNIQYF. For the CDR3, the DNA is TGCAGGGTTGCCCCGATTGGGGGGCGGGTAAACATTCAGTACTTC.

With regard to this clonotype: The junction departs from the called germline gene at one end, perhaps through a read error. J is TRBJ1-5 and V is TRBV4-2; the match to TRBD1 covers 10 bases. CDR3 length equals 15 residues. The V gene's germline CDR1 is LGHNA and CDR2 YNFKEQ. CDR3 loop: CESSLQGTGDQPQHF. The CDR3 coding sequence is TGTGAGAGCAGCCTTCAAGGGACAGGGGATCAGCCTCAGCATTTT.

Remarks on this clonotype: Without the conserved terminal phenylalanine or tryptophan, this CDR3 likely stems from a read error. CDR3 nucleotides: TGTGCCAACAGCTTATACAGATTTGGCTACACCCTC. Protein sequence: CANSLYRFGYTL. The chain employs TRBV11-1 and TRBJ1-2; no firm D call. This CDR3 spans 12 amino acids. CDR1 and CDR2 (germline): SGHAT, FQDESV (reference sequence).

This chain connects TRBV4-1 to TRBJ2-5, with D possibly being TRBD1 (6 bases). Germline loops: CDR1 MGHRA, CDR2 YSYEKL. The CDR3 runs 14 residues. The V end was cut by 4 bases, the J end by 11 bases, with 20 bases between. Here the CDR3 reads CASSPQWGQVTQYF. The CDR3 DNA reads TGCGCCAGCAGCCCACAATGGGGGCAAGTGACTCAGTACTTC.

As to this clonotype: The conserved closing phenylalanine or tryptophan is absent in this CDR3, likely reflecting a read error. This sequence joins TRBV5-1 and TRBJ1-1, with D tentatively TRBD1 (5 bases). This CDR3 has 15 residues. From germline, CDR1 is SGHRS and CDR2 YFSETQ. The CDR3, as DNA: TGCGCCAGCAATCTTCAAGGGGAGGGGAACATTGAAGCTTTCATT. Translating it yields CASNLQGEGNIEAFI.

Concerning this clonotype: A read error may account for a junction end that differs from germline. The V call is TRBV6-9, the J call TRBJ1-6, with D perhaps matching TRBD1 (5 bases). CDR1 and CDR2 (germline): MNHGY, SVAAGI. The CDR3 sequence is 18 residues long. The CDR3, as DNA: TGTGCGAGCAGTTATGGTTCCAGGGAGGTTTCTTTTAATTCACCCCTCCACTTT. Translating gives CASSYGSREVSFNSPLHF.

Details on this clonotype: One end of the junction fails to match germline, which may point to a read error. The rearrangement joins TRBV6-6 to TRBJ2-7, with D perhaps matching TRBD1 or TRBD2 (6 bases each). This CDR3 is built from 13 residues. The germline CDR1 and CDR2 sequences are MNHNY and SVGAGI (reference sequence). CDR3 sequence reads: CASCYARGGEQCF. The CDR3 nucleotides are TGTGCCAGTTGTTACGCCAGGGGAGGCGAGCAGTGCTTC.

This clonotype was observed many times. V is TRBV10-2 and J is TRBJ2-1; 7 bases fit TRBD1. The length of the CDR3 is 14 residues. Germline V gene lookup returns CDR1 WSHSY and CDR2 SAAADI. V shed 7 bases, J shed 2 bases, and the junction held 5 bases outside the gene matches. CDR3: CASKGGITYNEQFF. The CDR3 DNA follows: TGCGCCAGCAAAGGGGGCATCACCTACAATGAGCAGTTCTTC.

The chain uses TRBV11-2 and TRBJ2-2, with D tentatively TRBD1 (5 bases). In germline, CDR1 is SGHAT, CDR2 FQNNGV. Trimming took off 6 bases at V and 9 bases at J, with 17 bases between the two ends. The CDR3 sequence is 14 residues long. The CDR3 loop reads CASSLDTQSWELFF. CDR3 sequence (DNA): TGTGCCAGCAGTCTGGACACTCAGTCCTGGGAGCTGTTTTTT.